This TCR beta chain was recovered during a study of T cells after yellow fever vaccination. This CDR3 comprises 16 residues. V was trimmed by 1 base and J by 0 bases, leaving 12 bases between them. CDR1 and CDR2 (germline): MGHRA, YSYEKL. At least ten counts were recorded for this clonotype. TCRdb re-called the 5' RACE reads with MiXCR, one entry per CDR3 protein. The sample consists of some 110,000 distinct CDR3 sequences, around 7.2% of them appearing once. The chain employs TRBV4-1 and TRBJ1-1; no reliable D call. The TCR sequence derives from a man aged 18 to 30 who received the YFV17D yellow fever vaccine. The source material was CD4+ T cells sorted from PBMCs, sampled around 45 days after the first yellow fever vaccination. CDR3 bases: TGCGCCAGCAGCCAAGTGGGGATATACATGAACACTGAAGCTTTCTTT. Its translation is CASSQVGIYMNTEAFF.